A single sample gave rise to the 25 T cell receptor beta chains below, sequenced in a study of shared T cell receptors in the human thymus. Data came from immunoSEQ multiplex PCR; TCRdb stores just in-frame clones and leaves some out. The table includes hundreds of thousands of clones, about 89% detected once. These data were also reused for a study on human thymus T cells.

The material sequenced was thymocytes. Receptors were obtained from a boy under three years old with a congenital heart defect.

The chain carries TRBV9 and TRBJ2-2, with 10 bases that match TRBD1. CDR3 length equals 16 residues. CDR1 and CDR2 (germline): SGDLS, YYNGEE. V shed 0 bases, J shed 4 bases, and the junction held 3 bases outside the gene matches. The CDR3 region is CASSVGGQGITGELFF. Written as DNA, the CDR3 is TGTGCCAGCAGCGTAGGGGGACAGGGGATCACCGGGGAGCTGTTTTTT.

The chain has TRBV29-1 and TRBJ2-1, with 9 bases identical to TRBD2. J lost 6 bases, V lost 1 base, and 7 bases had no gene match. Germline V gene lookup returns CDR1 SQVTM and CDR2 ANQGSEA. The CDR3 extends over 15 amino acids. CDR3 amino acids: CSVEVRLAGINEQFF. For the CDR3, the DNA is TGCAGCGTTGAAGTTCGTCTAGCGGGGATCAATGAGCAGTTCTTC.

The chain's CDR3 is CASRDRGEGTQYF. CDR3 DNA: TGTGCCAGCCGAGACAGGGGGGAAGGGACCCAGTACTTC. The chain recombines TRBV2 with TRBJ2-5; 9 bases are shared with TRBD1. The V gene's germline CDR1 is SNHLY and CDR2 FYNNEI. Trimming took 8 bases from V and 7 from J; bases not matched to a gene: 8. The CDR3 has 13 residues. Combining the CDR3 with reference TRBV2 and TRBJ2-5 gives the whole variable domain EPEVTQTPSHQVTQMGQEVILRCVPISNHLYFYWYRQILGQKVEFLVSFYNNEISEKSEIFDDQFSVERPDGSNFTLKIRSTKLEDSAMYFCASRDRGEGTQYFGPGTRLLVL.

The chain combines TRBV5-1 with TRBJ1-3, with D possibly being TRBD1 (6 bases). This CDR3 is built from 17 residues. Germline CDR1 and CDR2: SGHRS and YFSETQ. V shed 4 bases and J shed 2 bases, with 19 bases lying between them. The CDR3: CASSISGRGAPGNTIYF. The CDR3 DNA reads TGCGCCAGCAGCATCTCGGGGCGGGGGGCGCCTGGAAACACCATATATTTT.

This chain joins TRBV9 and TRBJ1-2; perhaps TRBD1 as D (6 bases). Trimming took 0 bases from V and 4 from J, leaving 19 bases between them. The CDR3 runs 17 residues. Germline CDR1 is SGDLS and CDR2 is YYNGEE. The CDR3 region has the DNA TGTGCCAGCAGCGTAGGCCCTAACAGGGAACGGGGCTATGGCTACACCTTC. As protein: CASSVGPNRERGYGYTF.

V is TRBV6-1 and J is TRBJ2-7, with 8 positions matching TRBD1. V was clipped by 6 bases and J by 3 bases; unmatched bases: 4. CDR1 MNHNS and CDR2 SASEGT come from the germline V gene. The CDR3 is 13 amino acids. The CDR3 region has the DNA TGTGCCAGCAGCACCAGGGGGCTCTACGAGCAGTACTTC. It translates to CASSTRGLYEQYF.

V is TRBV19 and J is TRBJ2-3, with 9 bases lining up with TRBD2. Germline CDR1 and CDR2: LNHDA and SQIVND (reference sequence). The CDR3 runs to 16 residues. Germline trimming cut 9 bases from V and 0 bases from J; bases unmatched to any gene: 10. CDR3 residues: CASTRLADSSTDTQYF. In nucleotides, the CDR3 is TGTGCCAGCACGAGACTAGCGGATTCTAGCACAGATACGCAGTATTTT. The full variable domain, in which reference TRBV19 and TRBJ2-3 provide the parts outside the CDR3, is DGGITQSPKYLFRKEGQNVTLSCEQNLNHDAMYWYRQDPGQGLRLIYYSQIVNDFQKGDIAEGYSVSREKKESFPLTVTSAQKNPTAFYLCASTRLADSSTDTQYFGPGTRLTVL.

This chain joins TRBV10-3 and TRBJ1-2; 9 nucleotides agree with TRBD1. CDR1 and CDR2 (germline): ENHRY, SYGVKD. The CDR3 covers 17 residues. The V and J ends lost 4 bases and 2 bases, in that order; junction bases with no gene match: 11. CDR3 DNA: TGTGCCATCAGTGCAACCAAGGACAGGGGACGAAACTATGGCTACACCTTC. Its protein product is CAISATKDRGRNYGYTF.

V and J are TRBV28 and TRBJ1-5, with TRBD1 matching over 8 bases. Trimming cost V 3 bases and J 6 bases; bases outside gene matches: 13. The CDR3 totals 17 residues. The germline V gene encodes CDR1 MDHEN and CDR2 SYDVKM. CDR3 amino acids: CASSFGSQGGRGQPQHF. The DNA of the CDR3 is TGTGCCAGCAGTTTCGGGTCACAGGGGGGTCGGGGTCAGCCCCAGCATTTT.

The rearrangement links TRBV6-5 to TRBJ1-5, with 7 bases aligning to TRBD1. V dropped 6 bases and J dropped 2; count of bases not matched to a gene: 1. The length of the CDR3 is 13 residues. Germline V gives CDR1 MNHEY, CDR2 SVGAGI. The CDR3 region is CASSQGGNQPQHF. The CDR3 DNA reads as TGTGCCAGCAGCCAGGGGGGCAATCAGCCCCAGCATTTT.

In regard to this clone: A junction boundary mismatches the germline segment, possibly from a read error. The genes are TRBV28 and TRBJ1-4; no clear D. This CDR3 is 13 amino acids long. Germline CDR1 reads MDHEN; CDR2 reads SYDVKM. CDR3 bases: TGTGCCAGCAGTTTGCCCAGTAATAAAAAACTGTTTTTT. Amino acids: CASSLPSNKKLFF.

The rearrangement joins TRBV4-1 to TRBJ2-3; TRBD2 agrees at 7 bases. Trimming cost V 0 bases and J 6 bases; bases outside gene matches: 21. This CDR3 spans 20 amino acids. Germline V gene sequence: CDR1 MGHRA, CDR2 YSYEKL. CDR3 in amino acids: CASSQDLFREPSMRGDTQYF. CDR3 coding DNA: TGCGCCAGCAGCCAAGATCTTTTCCGGGAGCCCTCTATGCGGGGGGATACGCAGTATTTT.

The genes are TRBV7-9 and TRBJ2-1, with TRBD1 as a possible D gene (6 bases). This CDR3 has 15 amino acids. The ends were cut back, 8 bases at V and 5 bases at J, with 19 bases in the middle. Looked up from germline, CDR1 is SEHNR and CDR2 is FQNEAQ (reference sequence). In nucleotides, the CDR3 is TGTGCCAGCCGCCCCCCCACAGGGATCGACAATGAGCAGTTCTTC. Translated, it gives CASRPPTGIDNEQFF. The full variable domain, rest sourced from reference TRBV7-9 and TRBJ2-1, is DTGVSQNPRHKITKRGQNVTFRCDPISEHNRLYWYRQTLGQGPEFLTYFQNEAQLEKSRLLSDRFSAERPKGSFSTLEIQRTEQGDSAMYLCASRPPTGIDNEQFFGPGTRLTVL.

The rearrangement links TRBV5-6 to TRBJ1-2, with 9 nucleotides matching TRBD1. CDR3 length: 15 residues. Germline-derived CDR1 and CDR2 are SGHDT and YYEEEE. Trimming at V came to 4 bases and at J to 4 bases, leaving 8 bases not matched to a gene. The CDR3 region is CASSGGQGLSYGYTF. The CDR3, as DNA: TGTGCCAGCAGCGGGGGACAGGGTCTAAGCTATGGCTACACCTTC.

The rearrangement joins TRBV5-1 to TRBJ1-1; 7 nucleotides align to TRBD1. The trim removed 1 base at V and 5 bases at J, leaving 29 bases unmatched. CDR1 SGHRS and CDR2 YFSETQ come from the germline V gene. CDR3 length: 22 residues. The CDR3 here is CASSLRNPTVGDRQKLATEAFF. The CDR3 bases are TGCGCCAGCAGCTTGAGGAACCCGACAGTGGGGGACAGACAGAAACTCGCGACTGAAGCTTTCTTT.

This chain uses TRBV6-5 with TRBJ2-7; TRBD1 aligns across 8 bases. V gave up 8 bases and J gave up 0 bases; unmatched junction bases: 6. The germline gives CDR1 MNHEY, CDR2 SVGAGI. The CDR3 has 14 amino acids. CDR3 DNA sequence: TGTGCCAGCTCTGTGGACAGGGACTCCTACGAGCAGTACTTC. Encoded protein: CASSVDRDSYEQYF.

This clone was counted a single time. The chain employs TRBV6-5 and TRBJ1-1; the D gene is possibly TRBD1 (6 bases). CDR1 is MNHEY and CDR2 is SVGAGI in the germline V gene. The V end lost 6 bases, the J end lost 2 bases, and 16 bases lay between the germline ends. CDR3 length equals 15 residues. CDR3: CASSQERDINTEAFF. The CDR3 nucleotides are TGTGCCAGCAGCCAAGAGCGGGACATCAACACTGAAGCTTTCTTT.

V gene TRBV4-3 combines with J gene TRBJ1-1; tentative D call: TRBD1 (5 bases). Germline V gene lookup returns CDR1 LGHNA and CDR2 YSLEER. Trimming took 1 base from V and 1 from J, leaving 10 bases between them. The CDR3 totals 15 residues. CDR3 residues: CASSQVFDRNTEAFF. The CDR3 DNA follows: TGCGCCAGCAGCCAAGTATTTGACAGGAACACTGAAGCTTTCTTT.

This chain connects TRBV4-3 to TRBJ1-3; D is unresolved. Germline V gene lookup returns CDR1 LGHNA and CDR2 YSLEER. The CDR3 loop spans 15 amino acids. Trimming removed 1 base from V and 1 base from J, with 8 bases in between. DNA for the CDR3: TGCGCCAGCAGCCAAGGGTCAGATTCTGGAAACACCATATATTTT. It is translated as CASSQGSDSGNTIYF.

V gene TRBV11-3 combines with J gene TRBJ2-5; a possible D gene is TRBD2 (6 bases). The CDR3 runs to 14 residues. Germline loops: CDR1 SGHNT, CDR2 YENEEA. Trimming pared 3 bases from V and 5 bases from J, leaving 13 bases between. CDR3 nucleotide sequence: TGTGCCAGCAGCTTGGGGGGTAGTAACGAGACCCAGTACTTC. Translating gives CASSLGGSNETQYF.

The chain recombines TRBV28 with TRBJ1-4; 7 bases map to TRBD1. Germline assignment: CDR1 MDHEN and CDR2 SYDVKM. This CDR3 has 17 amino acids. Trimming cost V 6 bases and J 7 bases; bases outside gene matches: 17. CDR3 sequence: CASRAGTVPFMGEKLFF. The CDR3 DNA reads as TGTGCCAGCAGGGCAGGGACAGTGCCTTTTATGGGTGAAAAACTGTTTTTT.

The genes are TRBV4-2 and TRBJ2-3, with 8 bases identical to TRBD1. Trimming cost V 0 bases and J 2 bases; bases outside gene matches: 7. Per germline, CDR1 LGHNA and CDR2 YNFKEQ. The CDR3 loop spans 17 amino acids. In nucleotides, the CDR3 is TGTGCCAGCAGCCAAGAGGAAACAGGGGGTTACACAGATACGCAGTATTTT. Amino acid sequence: CASSQEETGGYTDTQYF.

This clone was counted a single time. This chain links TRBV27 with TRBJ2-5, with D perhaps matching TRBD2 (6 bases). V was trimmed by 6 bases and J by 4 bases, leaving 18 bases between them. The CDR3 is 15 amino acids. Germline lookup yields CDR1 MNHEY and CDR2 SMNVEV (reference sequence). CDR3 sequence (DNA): TGTGCCAGCAGACGACCGGGACTCGGGGCAGAGACCCAGTACTTC. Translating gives CASRRPGLGAETQYF.

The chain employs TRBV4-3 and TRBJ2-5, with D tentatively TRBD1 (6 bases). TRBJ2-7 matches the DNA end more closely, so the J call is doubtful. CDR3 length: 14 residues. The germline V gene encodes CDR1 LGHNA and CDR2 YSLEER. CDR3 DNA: TGCGCCAGCAGCCAAGAGTGCAGGGGCTACGAGCAGTACTTC. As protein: CASSQECRGYEQYF.

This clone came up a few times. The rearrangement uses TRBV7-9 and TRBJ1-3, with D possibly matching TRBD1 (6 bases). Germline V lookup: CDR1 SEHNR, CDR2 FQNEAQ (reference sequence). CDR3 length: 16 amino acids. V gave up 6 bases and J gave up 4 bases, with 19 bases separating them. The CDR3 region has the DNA TGTGCCAGCAGAGACTTTCCGGGACATCTGGGAAACACCATATATTTT. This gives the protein CASRDFPGHLGNTIYF. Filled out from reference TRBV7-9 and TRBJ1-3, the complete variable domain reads DTGVSQNPRHKITKRGQNVTFRCDPISEHNRLYWYRQTLGQGPEFLTYFQNEAQLEKSRLLSDRFSAERPKGSFSTLEIQRTEQGDSAMYLCASRDFPGHLGNTIYFGEGSWLTVV.